What follows are 9 T cell receptor beta chains derived from one specimen sequenced in a study of T cells in Graves' hyperthyroidism and ophthalmopathy. TCR beta CDR3 sequences were amplified from RNA transcripts. HTBI primers were used for first-round RT-PCR of the TCR CDR3. TCRdb used MiXCR to reprocess the multiplex PCR reads, holding one entry per CDR3 protein. The sample holds about 550,000 distinct CDR3 sequences; 20% to 25% are singletons and the top ten take approximately 25%. Sequencing was performed on blood. The receptors originated from a man younger than 35 with Graves' hyperthyroidism.

The gene calls are TRBV4-2 and TRBJ2-7; D ambiguous. This CDR3 spans 14 amino acids. CDR1 is LGHNA, CDR2 YNFKEQ, per germline. V lost 0 bases, J lost 7 bases, and 13 bases lay in between. The CDR3 nucleotides are TGTGCCAGCAGCCAAGAATCCAGCAGGCGTGAGCAGTACTTC. The encoded protein is CASSQESSRREQYF.

This clonotype was recorded many times. The chain combines TRBV2 with TRBJ1-1; D unclear. Germline V gene data show CDR1 as SNHLY and CDR2 as FYNNEI. Between the trimmed V and J ends, which lost 10 bases and 1 base, there was a span of 10 bases. The CDR3 sequence is 12 residues long. Here the CDR3 reads CATEDGNTEAFF. The CDR3 DNA reads as TGTGCCACCGAAGACGGGAACACTGAAGCTTTCTTT.

In the case of this clonotype: A much larger clone sits a single nucleotide away, making a read error possible. No conserved phenylalanine or tryptophan ends this CDR3, so it is likely a read error. The chain combines TRBV5-1 with TRBJ2-2; D is perhaps TRBD1 (5 bases). The CDR3 contains 13 residues. Trimming cost V 4 bases and J 5 bases, with 9 bases left between them. CDR1 and CDR2 from the germline V gene are SGHRS and YFSETQ. For the CDR3, the DNA is TGCGCCAGCAGCAAGACAGAGACCGGGGAGCTGTTTTAT. Amino acid sequence: CASSKTETGELFY.

This clonotype was recorded many times. J is TRBJ2-7 and V is TRBV6-2 or TRBV6-3; the match to TRBD1 covers 7 bases. The germline gives CDR1 MNHEY, CDR2 SVGEGT. The ends lost 8 bases at V and 5 bases at J; junction bases unmatched: 9. The CDR3 extends over 13 amino acids. CDR3 bases: TGTGCCAGCCGTAACTACAGGGGCCACGAGCAGTACTTC. This gives the protein CASRNYRGHEQYF.

This clonotype was recorded at least ten times. The chain joins TRBV27 to TRBJ2-7; D uncertain. Trimming pared 0 bases from V and 4 bases from J, leaving 10 bases between. The CDR3 has 14 residues. CDR1 and CDR2 from the germline V gene are MNHEY and SMNVEV (reference sequence). This CDR3 is CASSLSNGLYEQYF. The CDR3 DNA reads TGTGCCAGCAGTTTATCCAACGGCCTATACGAGCAGTACTTC.

This clonotype was counted only a few times. The DNA for the CDR3 is TGTGCCAGCAGTTACTTTCGGGAAGGCTACACCTTC. Encoded protein: CASSYFREGYTF. The chain uses TRBV6-2 or TRBV6-3 and TRBJ1-2, with unresolved D. CDR3 size: 12 residues. The V and J ends lost 1 base and 8 bases respectively, with 8 bases between them. CDR1 is MNHEY, CDR2 SVGEGT, per germline.

This clonotype was counted between two and nine times. The genes are TRBV5-1 and TRBJ2-5; 8 nucleotides match TRBD1. This CDR3 has 16 residues. The germline gives CDR1 SGHRS, CDR2 YFSETQ. V was pared by 2 bases and J by 0 bases, with 6 bases of the junction left unmatched. CDR3 residues: CASSFQGAGYQETQYF. The DNA for the CDR3 is TGCGCCAGCAGCTTCCAGGGGGCGGGGTACCAAGAGACCCAGTACTTC. The full variable domain, completed using reference TRBV5-1 and TRBJ2-5, is KAGVTQTPRYLIKTRGQQVTLSCSPISGHRSVSWYQQTPGQGLQFLFEYFSETQRNKGNFPGRFSGRQFSNSRSEMNVSTLELGDSALYLCASSFQGAGYQETQYFGPGTRLLVL.

This clonotype has ten or more counts. The chain uses TRBV6-1 and TRBJ2-2, with D possibly being TRBD1 (5 bases). Between the trimmed V and J ends, which lost 3 bases and 7 bases, there was a span of 9 bases. Germline CDR1 and CDR2: MNHNS and SASEGT. The CDR3 has 13 residues. The CDR3 bases are TGTGCCAGCAGTGATTGGGGCGACGGGGAGCTGTTTTTT. The encoded protein is CASSDWGDGELFF.

The table lists this clonotype with many counts. This chain links TRBV12-3 or TRBV12-4 with TRBJ1-2; a possible D gene is TRBD1 (5 bases). The CDR3 is 14 amino acids. V was cut by 4 bases and J by 6 bases, with 15 bases left in between. The CDR3 is CASSSTGRANGYTF. CDR3 DNA sequence: TGTGCCAGCAGTTCTACGGGGCGGGCTAATGGCTACACCTTC.